Listed below are T cell receptor beta chains from one sample, sequenced in a study of blood T cell repertoires in COVID-19. Produced via immunoSEQ multiplex PCR; TCRdb's table is partial and in-frame only. Of around 59,000 clones in the sample, around 82% were seen once. The sample consisted of peripheral blood. The receptors come from a man aged 55 to 70 with acute or convalescent COVID-19. Both conserved end residues are part of each CDR3. A D gene is named only where the DNA matches it firmly. Clone size appears in some rows only: once, few, many, or a class for an expanded clone.

V gene	D gene	J gene	clone size	CDR3 protein
TRBV6-5	TRBD2	TRBJ2-5	NA	CASSPRTGGDETQYF
TRBV18	NA	TRBJ2-1	NA	CASSPLNNEQFF
TRBV7-2	TRBD2	TRBJ2-7	few	CASSHKAGLAYEQYF
TRBV20-1	NA	TRBJ2-2	NA	CSASGPGGAGLKNTGELFF
TRBV6-6	NA	TRBJ2-3	once	CASSYGTGVVVGTQYF
TRBV6-5	NA	TRBJ1-5	NA	CASTGRGASNQPQHF
TRBV28	NA	TRBJ1-1	NA	CASRGGGPNTEAFF
TRBV4-1	NA	TRBJ1-5	once	CASSQSPRQGNQPQHF
TRBV5-1	NA	TRBJ1-1	few	CASSPEGRALEAFF
TRBV19	TRBD1	TRBJ2-7	NA	CASSSGTGPYEQYF
TRBV7-2	NA	TRBJ1-2	NA	CASSLWGVNYGYTF
TRBV10-3	TRBD1	TRBJ1-3	few	CAISAGGAGNTIYF
TRBV6-1	NA	TRBJ2-5	NA	CASSGNRESTQETQYF
TRBV3-1/TRBV3-2	TRBD1	TRBJ1-1	NA	CASSLENRGTAFF
TRBV6-5	NA	TRBJ1-1	NA	CATSRQMNTEAFF
TRBV5-4	NA	TRBJ2-7	NA	CASSSGDEQYF
TRBV9	TRBD2	TRBJ2-1	NA	CASSSQSGGAYNEQFF
TRBV28	TRBD2	TRBJ2-7	NA	CASSPIGAGGKDEQYF
TRBV7-3	NA	TRBJ2-2	once	CASSTGKGGELFF
TRBV6-6	NA	TRBJ2-3	NA	CASSPTHSSSTDTQYF
TRBV6-5	TRBD1	TRBJ1-5	few	CASSQGVRSNQPQHF
TRBV6-5	NA	TRBJ2-3	NA	CASSQGTGTDTQYF
TRBV7-9	NA	TRBJ2-2	NA	CASSLQGNGELFF
TRBV7-2	NA	TRBJ2-4	NA	CASSLSEIMAKNIQYF
TRBV28	NA	TRBJ2-4	NA	CASRAGTLNIQYF
TRBV6-4	TRBD1	TRBJ1-4	NA	CASSPGQGGEKLFF
TRBV30	NA	TRBJ1-4	NA	CAWTDGTLDEKLFF
TRBV3-1/TRBV3-2	TRBD2	TRBJ2-6	NA	CASSRGGGLSSGANVLTF
TRBV4-2	TRBD1	TRBJ2-3	few	CASSHRQGALDTQYF
TRBV29-1	TRBD1	TRBJ1-2	NA	CSVIRQGARGYTF
TRBV5-1	TRBD2	TRBJ2-3	NA	CASRSPGLAIDTQYF
TRBV2	NA	TRBJ2-7	NA	CASSRTAYEQYF
TRBV6-5	TRBD1	TRBJ2-7	NA	CASSTGQGAVEQYF
TRBV7-2	NA	TRBJ2-1	few	CASSSTPGYYEQFF
TRBV2	TRBD1	TRBJ2-6	few	CASSLTGPSSGANVLTF
TRBV19	NA	TRBJ1-6	NA	CASSTRDTNNSPLHF
TRBV18	NA	TRBJ2-5	NA	CASSPLTVTETQYF
TRBV3-1/TRBV3-2	NA	TRBJ2-7	few	CASSQLRTYEQYF
TRBV30	NA	TRBJ2-7	NA	CAWKRSGSSAQYF
TRBV5-6	TRBD1	TRBJ2-7	NA	CASSPRRTGDYEQYF